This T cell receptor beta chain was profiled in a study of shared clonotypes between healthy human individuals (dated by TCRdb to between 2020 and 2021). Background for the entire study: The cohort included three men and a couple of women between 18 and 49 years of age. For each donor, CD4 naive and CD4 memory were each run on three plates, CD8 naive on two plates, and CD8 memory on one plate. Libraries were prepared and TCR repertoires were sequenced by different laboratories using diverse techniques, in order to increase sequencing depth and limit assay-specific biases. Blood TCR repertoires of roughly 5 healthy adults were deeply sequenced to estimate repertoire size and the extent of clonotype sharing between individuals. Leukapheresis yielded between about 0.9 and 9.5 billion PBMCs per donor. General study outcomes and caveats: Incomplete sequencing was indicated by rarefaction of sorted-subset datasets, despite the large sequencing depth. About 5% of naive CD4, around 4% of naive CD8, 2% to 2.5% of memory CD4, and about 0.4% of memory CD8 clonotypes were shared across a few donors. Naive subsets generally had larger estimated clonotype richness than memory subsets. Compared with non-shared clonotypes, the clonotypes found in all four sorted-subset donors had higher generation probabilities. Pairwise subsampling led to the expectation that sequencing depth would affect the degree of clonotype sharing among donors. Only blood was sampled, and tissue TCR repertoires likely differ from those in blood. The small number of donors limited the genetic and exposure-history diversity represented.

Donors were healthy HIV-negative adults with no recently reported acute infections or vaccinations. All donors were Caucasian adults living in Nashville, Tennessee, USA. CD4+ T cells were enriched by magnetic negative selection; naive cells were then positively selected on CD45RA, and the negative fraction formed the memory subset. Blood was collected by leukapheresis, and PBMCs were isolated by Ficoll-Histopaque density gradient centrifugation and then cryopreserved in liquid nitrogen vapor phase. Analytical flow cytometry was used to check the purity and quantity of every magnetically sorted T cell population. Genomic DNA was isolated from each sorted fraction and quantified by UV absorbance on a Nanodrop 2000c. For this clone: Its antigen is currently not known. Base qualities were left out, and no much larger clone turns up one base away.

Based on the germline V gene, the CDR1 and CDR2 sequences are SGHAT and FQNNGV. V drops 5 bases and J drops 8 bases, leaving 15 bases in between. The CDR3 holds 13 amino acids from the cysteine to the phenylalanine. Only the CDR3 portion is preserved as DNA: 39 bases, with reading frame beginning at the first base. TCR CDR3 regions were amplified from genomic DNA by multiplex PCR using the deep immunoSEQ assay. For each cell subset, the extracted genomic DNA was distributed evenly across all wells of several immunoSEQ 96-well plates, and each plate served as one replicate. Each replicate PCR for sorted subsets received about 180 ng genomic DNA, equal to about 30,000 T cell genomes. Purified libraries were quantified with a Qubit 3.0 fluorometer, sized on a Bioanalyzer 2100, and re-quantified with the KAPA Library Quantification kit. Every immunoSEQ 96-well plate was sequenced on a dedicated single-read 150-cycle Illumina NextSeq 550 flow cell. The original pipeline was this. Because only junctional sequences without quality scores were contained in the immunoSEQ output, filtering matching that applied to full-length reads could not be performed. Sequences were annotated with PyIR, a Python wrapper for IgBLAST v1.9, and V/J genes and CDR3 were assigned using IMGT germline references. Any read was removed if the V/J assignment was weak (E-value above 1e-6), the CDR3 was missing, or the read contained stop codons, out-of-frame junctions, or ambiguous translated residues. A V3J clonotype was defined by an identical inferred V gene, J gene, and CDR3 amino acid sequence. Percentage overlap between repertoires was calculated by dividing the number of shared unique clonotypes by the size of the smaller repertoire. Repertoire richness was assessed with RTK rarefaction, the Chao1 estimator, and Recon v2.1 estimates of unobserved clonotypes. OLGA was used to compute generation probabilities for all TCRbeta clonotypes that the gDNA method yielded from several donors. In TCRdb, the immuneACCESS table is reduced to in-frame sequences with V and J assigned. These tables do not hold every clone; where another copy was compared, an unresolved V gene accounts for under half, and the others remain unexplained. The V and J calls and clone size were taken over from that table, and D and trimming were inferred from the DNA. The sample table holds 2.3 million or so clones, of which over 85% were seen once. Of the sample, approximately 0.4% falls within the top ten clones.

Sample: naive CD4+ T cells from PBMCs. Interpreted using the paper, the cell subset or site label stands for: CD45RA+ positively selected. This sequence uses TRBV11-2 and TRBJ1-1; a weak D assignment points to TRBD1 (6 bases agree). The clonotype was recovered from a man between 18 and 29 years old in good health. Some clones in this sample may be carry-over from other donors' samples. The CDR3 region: CASSPDRSQEAFF. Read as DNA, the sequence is TGTGCCAGCAGCCCCGACAGGTCCCAAGAAGCTTTCTTT.